This TCR beta chain was recorded in a study of response to subunit inactivated influenza vaccine. Study observations and caveats: Authors suggested each seasonal flu vaccination may recruit only limited numbers of new T cells.

A remark on this clonotype: Its antigen remains unknown.

The V end was cut by 8 bases, the J end by 3 bases, with 16 bases between. The CDR3 consists of 14 residues. Per the germline V gene, CDR1 is MNHNS and CDR2 is SASEGT. In TCRdb, the RT-PCR reads were re-called with MiXCR into one record per CDR3 protein. The data hold 630,000 or so distinct CDR3 sequences, with more than 15% observed a single time. The sample in question was PBMCs from blood, obtained approximately 12 days after vaccination. The genes are TRBV6-1 and TRBJ1-1; a weak D match, TRBD1 (6 bases). This receptor was identified in a man in his fifties or sixties who received an inactivated influenza vaccine. The CDR3 loop is CASLRGGSDTEAFF. DNA for the CDR3: TGTGCCAGCCTAAGAGGGGGTTCGGACACTGAAGCTTTCTTT.